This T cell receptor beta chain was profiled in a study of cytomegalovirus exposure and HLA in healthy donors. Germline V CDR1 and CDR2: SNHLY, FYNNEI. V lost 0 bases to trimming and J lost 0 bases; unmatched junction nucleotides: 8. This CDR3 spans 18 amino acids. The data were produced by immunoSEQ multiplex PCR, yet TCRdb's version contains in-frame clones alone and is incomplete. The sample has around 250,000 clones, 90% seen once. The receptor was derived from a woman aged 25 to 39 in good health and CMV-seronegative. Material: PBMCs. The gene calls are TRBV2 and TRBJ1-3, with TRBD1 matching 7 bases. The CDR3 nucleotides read TGTGCCAGCAGTGAAGCAGGGACAGCTAAGAGCTCTGGAAACACCATATATTTT. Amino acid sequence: CASSEAGTAKSSGNTIYF.